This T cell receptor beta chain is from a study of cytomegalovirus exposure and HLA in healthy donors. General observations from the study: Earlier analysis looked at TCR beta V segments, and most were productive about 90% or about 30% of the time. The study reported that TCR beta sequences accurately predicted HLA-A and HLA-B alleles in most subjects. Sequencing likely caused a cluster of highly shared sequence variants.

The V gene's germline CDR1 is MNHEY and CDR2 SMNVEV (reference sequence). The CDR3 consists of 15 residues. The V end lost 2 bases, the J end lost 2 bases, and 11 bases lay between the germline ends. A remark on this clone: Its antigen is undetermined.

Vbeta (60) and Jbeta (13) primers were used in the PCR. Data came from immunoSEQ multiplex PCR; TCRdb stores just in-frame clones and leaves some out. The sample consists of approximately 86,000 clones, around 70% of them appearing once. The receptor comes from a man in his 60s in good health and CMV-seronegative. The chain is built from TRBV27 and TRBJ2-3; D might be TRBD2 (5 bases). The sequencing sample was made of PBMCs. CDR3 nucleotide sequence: TGTGCCAGCAGTTTAAGCGGAACCTACACAGATACGCAGTATTTT. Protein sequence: CASSLSGTYTDTQYF.